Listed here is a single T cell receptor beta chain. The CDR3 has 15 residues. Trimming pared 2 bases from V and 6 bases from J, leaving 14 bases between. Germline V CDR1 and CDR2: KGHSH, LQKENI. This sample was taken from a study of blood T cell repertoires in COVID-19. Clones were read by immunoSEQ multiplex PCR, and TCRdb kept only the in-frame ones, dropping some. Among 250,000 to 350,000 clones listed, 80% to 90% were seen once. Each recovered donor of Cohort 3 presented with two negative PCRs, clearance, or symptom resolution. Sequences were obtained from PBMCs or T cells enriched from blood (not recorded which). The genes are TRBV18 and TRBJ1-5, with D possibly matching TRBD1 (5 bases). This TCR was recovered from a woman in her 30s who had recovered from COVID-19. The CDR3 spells CASSPMGPRGQPQHF. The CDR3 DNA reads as TGTGCCAGCTCACCAATGGGCCCAAGGGGTCAGCCCCAGCATTTT.